This T cell receptor (beta chain) was captured by sequencing in a study of T cell changes during pregnancy in multiple sclerosis. J gave up 2 bases and V 0 bases, and 9 bases lay outside the gene matches. The CDR3 contains 17 residues. The germline V gene encodes CDR1 SGDLS and CDR2 YYNGEE. Assay: immunoSEQ multiplex PCR; the TCRdb copy retains only in-frame clones and omits some. This sample has tens of thousands of clones, with over 80% found just once. The material was CD8+ T cells from peripheral blood mononuclear cells, obtained before pregnancy. The chain uses TRBV9 and TRBJ2-3; TRBD2 aligns across 7 bases. The clonotype comes from a female donor with multiple sclerosis, enrolled in a pregnancy study. The CDR3 here is CASSVGVRELPTDTQYF. In DNA, the CDR3 is TGTGCCAGCAGCGTAGGAGTGCGGGAGTTGCCCACAGATACGCAGTATTTT.